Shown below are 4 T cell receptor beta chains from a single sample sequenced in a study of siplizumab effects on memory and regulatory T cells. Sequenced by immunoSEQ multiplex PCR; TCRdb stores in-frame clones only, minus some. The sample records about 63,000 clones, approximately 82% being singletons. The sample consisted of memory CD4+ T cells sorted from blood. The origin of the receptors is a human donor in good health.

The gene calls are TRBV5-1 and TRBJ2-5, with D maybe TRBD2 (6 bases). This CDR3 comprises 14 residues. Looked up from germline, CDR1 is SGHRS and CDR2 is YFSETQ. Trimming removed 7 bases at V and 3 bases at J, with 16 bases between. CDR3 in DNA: TGCGCCAGCTCCCCCTATGCGGGAAAAGAGACCCAGTACTTC. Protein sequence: CASSPYAGKETQYF.

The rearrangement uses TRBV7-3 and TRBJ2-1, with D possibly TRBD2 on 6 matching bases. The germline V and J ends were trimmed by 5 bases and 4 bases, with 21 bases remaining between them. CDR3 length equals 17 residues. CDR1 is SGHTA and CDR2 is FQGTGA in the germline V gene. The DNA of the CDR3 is TGTGCCAGCAGCCCGCACACCGGGAGAAACTGGTACAATGAGCAGTTCTTC. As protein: CASSPHTGRNWYNEQFF.

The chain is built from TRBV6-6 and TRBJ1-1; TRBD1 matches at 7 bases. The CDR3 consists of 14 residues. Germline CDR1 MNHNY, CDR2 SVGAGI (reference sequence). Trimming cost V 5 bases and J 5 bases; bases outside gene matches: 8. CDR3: CASSRQGGWTEAFF. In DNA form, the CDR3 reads TGTGCCAGCAGTAGACAGGGAGGGTGGACTGAAGCTTTCTTT.

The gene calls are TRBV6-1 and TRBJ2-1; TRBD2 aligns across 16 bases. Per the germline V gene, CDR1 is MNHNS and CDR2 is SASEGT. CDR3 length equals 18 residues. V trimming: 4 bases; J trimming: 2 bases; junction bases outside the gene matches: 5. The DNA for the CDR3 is TGTGCCAGCAGTGGGACGGGACTAGCGGGGGGGGCCTACAATGAGCAGTTCTTC. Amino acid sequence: CASSGTGLAGGAYNEQFF.